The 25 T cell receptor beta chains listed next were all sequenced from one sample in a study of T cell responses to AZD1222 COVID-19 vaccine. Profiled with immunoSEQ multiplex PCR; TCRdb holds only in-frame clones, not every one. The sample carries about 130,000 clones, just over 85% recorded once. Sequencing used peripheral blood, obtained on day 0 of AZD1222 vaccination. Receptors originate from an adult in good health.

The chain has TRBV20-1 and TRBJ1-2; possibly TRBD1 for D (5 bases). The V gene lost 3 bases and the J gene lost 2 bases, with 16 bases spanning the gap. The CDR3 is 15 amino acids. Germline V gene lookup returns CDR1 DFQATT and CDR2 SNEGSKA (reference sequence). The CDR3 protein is CSASVPMQGNYGYTF. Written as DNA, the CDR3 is TGCAGTGCTAGTGTACCTATGCAGGGAAACTATGGCTACACCTTC.

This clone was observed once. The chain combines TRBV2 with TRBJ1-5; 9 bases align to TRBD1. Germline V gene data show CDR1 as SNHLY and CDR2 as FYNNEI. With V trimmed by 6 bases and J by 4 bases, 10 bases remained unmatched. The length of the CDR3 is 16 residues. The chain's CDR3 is CASRDRGQGTNQPQHF. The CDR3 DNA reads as TGTGCCAGCAGAGACCGCGGACAGGGGACAAATCAGCCCCAGCATTTT.

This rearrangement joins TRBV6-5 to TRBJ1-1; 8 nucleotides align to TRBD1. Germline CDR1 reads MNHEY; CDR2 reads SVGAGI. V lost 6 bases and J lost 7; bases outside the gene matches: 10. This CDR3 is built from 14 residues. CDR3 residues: CASSFGQGGGEAFF. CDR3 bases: TGTGCCAGCAGCTTCGGACAGGGCGGTGGTGAAGCTTTCTTT.

In DNA form, the CDR3 reads TGTGCCAGCAGCTATGACAGGGCCAATGAGCAGTTCTTC. It translates to CASSYDRANEQFF. The rearrangement links TRBV7-2 to TRBJ2-1, with 7 bases fitting TRBD1. After removal of 4 bases from V and 6 bases from J, the junction contained 3 bases not matched to a gene. This CDR3 comprises 13 residues. CDR1 and CDR2 (germline): SGHTA, FQGNSA.

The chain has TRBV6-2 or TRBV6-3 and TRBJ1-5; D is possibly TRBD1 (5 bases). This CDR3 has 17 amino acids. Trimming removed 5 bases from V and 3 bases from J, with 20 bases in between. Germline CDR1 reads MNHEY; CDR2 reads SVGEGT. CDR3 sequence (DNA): TGTGCCAGCAGTCCCCCCCCAGGGCGGGTCCTCAATCAGCCCCAGCATTTT. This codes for CASSPPPGRVLNQPQHF.

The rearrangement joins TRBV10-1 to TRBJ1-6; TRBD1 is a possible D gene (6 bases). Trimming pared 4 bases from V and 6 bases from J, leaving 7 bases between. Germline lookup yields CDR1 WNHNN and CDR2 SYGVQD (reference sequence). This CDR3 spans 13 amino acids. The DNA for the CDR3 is TGCGCCAGCAGTGGGACAGCTAATTCACCCCTCCACTTT. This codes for CASSGTANSPLHF.

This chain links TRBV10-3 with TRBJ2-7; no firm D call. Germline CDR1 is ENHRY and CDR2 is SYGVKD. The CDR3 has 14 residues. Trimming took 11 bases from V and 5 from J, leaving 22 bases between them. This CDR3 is CASNRDPRVDEQYF. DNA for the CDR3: TGTGCCTCGAACCGAGACCCTAGGGTCGACGAGCAGTACTTC.

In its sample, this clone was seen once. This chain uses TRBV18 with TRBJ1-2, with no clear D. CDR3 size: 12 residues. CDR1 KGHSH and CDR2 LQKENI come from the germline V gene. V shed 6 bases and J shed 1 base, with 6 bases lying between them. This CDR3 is CASSEGNYGYTF. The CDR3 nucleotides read TGTGCCAGCTCGGAGGGTAACTATGGCTACACCTTC. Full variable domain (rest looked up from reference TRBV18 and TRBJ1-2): NAGVMQNPRHLVRRRGQEARLRCSPMKGHSHVYWYRQLPEEGLKFMVYLQKENIIDESGMPKERFSAEFPKEGPSILRIQQVVRGDSAAYFCASSEGNYGYTFGSGTRLTVV.

The CDR3 region is CASSPRPSEQYF. The CDR3 DNA follows: TGTGCCAGCAGCCCCCGCCCCTCCGAGCAGTACTTC. The J gene is TRBJ2-7, the V gene TRBV7-9; D gene ambiguous. Trimming took 5 bases from V and 6 from J, leaving 11 bases between them. Germline V gene sequence: CDR1 SEHNR, CDR2 FQNEAQ (reference sequence). The CDR3 loop spans 12 amino acids.

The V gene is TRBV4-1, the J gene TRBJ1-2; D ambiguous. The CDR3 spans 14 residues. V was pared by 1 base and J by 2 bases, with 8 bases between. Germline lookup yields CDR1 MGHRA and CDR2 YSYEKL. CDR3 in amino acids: CASSQVGGNYGYTF. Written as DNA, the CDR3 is TGCGCCAGCAGCCAAGTAGGTGGGAACTATGGCTACACCTTC.

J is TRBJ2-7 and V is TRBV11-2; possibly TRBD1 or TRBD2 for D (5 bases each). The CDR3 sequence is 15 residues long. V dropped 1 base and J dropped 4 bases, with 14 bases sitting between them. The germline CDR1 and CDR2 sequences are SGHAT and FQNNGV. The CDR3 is CASSLAPQEEYEQYF. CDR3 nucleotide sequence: TGTGCCAGCAGCTTAGCCCCACAGGAGGAGTACGAGCAGTACTTC.

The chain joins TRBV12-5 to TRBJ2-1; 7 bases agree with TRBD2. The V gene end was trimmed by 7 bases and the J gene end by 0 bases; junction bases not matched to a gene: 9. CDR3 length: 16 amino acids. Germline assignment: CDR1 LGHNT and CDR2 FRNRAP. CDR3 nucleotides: TGTGCTAGTGATCCTTCTGGCGGGAGCTCCTACAATGAGCAGTTCTTC. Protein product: CASDPSGGSSYNEQFF.

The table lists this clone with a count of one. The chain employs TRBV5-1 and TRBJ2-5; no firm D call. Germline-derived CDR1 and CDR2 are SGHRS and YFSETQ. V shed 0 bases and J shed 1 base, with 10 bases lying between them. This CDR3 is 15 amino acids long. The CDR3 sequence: CASSLAPPAQETQYF. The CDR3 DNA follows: TGCGCCAGCAGCTTGGCGCCCCCAGCCCAAGAGACCCAGTACTTC.

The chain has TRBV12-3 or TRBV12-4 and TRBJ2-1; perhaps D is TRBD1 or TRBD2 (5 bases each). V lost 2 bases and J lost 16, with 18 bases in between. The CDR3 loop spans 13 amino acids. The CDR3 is CASSLPPGHSYFF. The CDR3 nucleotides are TGTGCCAGCAGTTTACCCCCGGGGCATTCCTATTTCTTC.

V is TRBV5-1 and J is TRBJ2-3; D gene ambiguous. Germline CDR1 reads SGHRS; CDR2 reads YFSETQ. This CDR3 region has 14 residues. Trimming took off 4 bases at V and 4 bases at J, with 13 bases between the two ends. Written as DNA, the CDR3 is TGCGCCAGCAGCCCTACTGTAAGTTCAGATACGCAGTATTTT. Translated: CASSPTVSSDTQYF.

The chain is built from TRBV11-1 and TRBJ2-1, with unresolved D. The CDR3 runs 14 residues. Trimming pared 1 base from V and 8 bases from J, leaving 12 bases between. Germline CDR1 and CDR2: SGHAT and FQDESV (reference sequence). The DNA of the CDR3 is TGTGCCAGCAGCTTAGTACAGATCCGCGATGAGCAGTTCTTC. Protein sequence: CASSLVQIRDEQFF.

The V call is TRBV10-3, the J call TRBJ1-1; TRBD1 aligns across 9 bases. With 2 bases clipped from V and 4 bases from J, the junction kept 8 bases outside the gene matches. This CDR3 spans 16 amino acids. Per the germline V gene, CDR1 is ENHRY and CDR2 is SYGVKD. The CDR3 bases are TGTGCCATCAGTGAGACCTCGGGACAGGGAGTCACTGAAGCTTTCTTT. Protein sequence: CAISETSGQGVTEAFF.

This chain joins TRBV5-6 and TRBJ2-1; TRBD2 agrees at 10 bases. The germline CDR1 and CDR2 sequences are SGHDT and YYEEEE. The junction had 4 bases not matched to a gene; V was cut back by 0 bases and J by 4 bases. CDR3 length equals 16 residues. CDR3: CASSLGLSGGYNEQFF. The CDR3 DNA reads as TGTGCCAGCAGCTTGGGGCTTAGCGGGGGGTACAATGAGCAGTTCTTC.

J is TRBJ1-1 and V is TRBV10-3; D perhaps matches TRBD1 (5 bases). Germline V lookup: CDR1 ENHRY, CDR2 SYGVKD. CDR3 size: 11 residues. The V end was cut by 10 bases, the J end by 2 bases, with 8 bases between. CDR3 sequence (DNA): TGTGCCACCACAGGCAACACTGAAGCTTTCTTT. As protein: CATTGNTEAFF.

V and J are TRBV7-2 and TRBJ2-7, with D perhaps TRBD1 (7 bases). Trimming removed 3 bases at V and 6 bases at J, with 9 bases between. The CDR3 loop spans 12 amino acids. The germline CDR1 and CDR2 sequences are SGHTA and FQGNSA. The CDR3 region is CASSFQGGEQYF. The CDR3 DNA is TGTGCCAGCAGCTTCCAGGGGGGCGAGCAGTACTTC. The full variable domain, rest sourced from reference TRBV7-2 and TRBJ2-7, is GAGVSQSPSNKVTEKGKDVELRCDPISGHTALYWYRQSLGQGLEFLIYFQGNSAPDKSGLPSDRFSAERTGGSVSTLTIQRTQQEDSAVYLCASSFQGGEQYFGPGTRLTVT.

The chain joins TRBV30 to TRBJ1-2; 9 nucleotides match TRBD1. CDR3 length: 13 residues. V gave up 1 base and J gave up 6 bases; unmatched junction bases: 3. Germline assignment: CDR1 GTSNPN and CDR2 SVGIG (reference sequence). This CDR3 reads CAWSGWTGDGYTF. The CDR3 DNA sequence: TGTGCCTGGAGTGGCTGGACAGGGGATGGCTACACCTTC.

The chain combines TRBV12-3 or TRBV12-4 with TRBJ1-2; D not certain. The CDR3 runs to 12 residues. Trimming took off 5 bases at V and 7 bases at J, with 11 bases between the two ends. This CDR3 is CASSLSGSGYTF. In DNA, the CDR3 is TGTGCCAGCAGTCTTTCGGGGTCTGGCTACACCTTC.

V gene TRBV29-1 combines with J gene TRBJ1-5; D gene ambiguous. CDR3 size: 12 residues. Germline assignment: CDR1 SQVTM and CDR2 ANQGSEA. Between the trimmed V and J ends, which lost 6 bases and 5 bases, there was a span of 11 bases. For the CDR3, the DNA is TGCAGCGTCTCAACGAGGGATCAGCCCCAGCATTTT. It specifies CSVSTRDQPQHF.

In nucleotides, the CDR3 is TGTGCCACCAGCAGAGAGTGGTCTAGCGGGGGGTCAGCCAAAAACATTCAGTACTTC. Translating gives CATSREWSSGGSAKNIQYF. J is TRBJ2-4 and V is TRBV15, with 11 bases fitting TRBD2. Germline V gene data show CDR1 as LNHNV and CDR2 as YYDKDF (reference sequence). This CDR3 has 19 amino acids. The V segment lost 0 bases and the J segment 0 bases; nucleotides outside the gene matches: 7.

The chain's CDR3 is CASSLSWGQLSEAFF. The CDR3 coding sequence is TGTGCCAGCAGCTTATCATGGGGACAGTTAAGTGAAGCTTTCTTT. V usage is TRBV11-2 and J usage is TRBJ1-1, with 7 bases matching TRBD1. The germline CDR1 and CDR2 sequences are SGHAT and FQNNGV. This CDR3 is 15 amino acids long. The trim removed 2 bases at V and 7 bases at J, leaving 10 bases unmatched.